This T cell receptor (beta chain) was observed in a study of blood T cell repertoires in COVID-19. Study summary: Samples taken during acute and convalescent COVID-19 were collected in the United States, Italy and Spain.

Clinical history as reported by participants underpinned cohort assignment. The CDR3 is 13 amino acids. The V gene lost 7 bases and the J gene lost 1 base, with 11 bases spanning the gap. CDR1 and CDR2 from the germline V gene are SGHTA and FQGNSA. Sequenced by immunoSEQ multiplex PCR; TCRdb stores in-frame clones only, minus some. The sample yields approximately 260,000 clones, 80% to 85% seen once. The receptor was derived from a man aged 45-65 years who had recovered from COVID-19. This chain links TRBV7-2 with TRBJ2-7; a possible D gene is TRBD2 (6 bases). The sample was PBMCs or T cells enriched from blood (not recorded which). This CDR3 reads CASKLASSYEQYF. CDR3 in DNA: TGTGCCAGCAAACTAGCCTCTTCCTACGAGCAGTACTTC.